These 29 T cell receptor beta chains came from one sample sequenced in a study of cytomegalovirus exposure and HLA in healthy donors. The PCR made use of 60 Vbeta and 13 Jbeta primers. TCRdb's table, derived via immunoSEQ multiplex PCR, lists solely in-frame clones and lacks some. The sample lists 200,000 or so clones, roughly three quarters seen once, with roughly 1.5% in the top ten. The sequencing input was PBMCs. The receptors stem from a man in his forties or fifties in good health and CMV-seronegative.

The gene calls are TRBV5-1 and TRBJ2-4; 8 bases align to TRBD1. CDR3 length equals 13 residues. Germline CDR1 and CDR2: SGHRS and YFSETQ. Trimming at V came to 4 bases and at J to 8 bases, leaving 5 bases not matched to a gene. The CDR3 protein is CASSPQQGDIQYF. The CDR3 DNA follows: TGCGCCAGCAGCCCCCAACAGGGGGACATTCAGTACTTC. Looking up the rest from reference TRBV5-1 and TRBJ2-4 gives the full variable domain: KAGVTQTPRYLIKTRGQQVTLSCSPISGHRSVSWYQQTPGQGLQFLFEYFSETQRNKGNFPGRFSGRQFSNSRSEMNVSTLELGDSALYLCASSPQQGDIQYFGAGTRLSVL.

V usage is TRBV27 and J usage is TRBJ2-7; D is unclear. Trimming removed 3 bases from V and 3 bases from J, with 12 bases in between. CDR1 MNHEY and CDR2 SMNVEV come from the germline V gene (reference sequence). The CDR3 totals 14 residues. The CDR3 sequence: CASSFLYPSYEQYF. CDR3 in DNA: TGTGCCAGCAGTTTTCTCTACCCGAGCTACGAGCAGTACTTC.

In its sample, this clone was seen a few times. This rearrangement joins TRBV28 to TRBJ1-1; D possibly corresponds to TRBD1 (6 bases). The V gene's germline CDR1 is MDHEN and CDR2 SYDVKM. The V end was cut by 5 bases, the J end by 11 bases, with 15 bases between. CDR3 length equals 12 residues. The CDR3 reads CASSQVQGFAFF. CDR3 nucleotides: TGTGCCAGCAGTCAAGTACAGGGTTTCGCTTTCTTT.

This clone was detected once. CDR3 bases: TGTGCCAGCAGTGGGGCAGGCGTGGTACGGCAGTACTTC. Its translation is CASSGAGVVRQYF. The chain employs TRBV25-1 and TRBJ2-7; no definite D call. The CDR3 extends over 13 amino acids. The germline gives CDR1 MGHDK, CDR2 SYGVNS. The V gene lost 4 bases and the J gene lost 9 bases, with 16 bases spanning the gap.

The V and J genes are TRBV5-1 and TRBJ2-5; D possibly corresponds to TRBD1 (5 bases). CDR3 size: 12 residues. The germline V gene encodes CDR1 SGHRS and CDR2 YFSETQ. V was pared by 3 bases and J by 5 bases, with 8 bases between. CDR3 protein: CASSWGQETQYF. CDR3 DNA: TGCGCCAGCAGCTGGGGCCAGGAGACCCAGTACTTC.

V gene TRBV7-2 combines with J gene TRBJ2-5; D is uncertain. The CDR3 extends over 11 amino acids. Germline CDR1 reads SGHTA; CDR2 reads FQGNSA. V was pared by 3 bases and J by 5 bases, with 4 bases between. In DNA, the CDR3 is TGTGCCAGCAGCTTTAGTGAGACCCAGTACTTC. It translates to CASSFSETQYF.

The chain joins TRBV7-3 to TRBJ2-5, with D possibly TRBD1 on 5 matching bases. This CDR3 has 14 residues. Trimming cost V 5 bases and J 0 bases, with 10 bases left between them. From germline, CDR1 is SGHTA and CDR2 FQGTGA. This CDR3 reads CASSNPGNQETQYF. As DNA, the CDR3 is TGTGCCAGCAGCAACCCAGGGAACCAAGAGACCCAGTACTTC. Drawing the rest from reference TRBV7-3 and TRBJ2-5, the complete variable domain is GAGVSQTPSNKVTEKGKYVELRCDPISGHTALYWYRQSLGQGPEFLIYFQGTGAADDSGLPNDRFFAVRPEGSVSTLKIQRTERGDSAVYLCASSNPGNQETQYFGPGTRLLVL.

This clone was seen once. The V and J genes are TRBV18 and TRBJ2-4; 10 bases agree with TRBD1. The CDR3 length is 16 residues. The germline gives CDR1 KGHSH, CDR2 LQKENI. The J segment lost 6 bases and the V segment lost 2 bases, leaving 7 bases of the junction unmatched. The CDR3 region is CASSPGTGTGANIQYF. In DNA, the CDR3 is TGTGCCAGCTCACCAGGCACCGGGACAGGGGCAAACATTCAGTACTTC.

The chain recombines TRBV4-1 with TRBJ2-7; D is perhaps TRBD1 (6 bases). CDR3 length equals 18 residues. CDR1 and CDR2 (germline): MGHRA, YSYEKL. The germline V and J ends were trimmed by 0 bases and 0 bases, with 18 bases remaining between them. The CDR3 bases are TGCGCCAGCAGCCAAGATGGGTTCGGAGAGGGGGTCTCCTACGAGCAGTACTTC. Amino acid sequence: CASSQDGFGEGVSYEQYF.

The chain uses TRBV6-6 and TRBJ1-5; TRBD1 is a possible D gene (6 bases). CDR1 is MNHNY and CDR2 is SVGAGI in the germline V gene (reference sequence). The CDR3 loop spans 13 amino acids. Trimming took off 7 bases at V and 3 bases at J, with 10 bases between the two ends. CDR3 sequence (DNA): TGTGCCAGCAACAGGGAGTACAATCAGCCCCAGCATTTT. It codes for CASNREYNQPQHF.

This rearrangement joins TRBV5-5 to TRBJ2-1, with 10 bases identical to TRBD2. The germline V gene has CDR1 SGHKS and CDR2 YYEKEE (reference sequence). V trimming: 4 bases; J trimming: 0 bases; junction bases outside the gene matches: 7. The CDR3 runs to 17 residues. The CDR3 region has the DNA TGTGCCAGCAGCGCCACAGCTAGCGGGAGCTCCTACAATGAGCAGTTCTTC. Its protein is CASSATASGSSYNEQFF.

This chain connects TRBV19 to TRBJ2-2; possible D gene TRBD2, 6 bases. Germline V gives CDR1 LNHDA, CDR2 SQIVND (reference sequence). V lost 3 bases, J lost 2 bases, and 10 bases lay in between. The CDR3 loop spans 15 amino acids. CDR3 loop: CASSIHGGNTGELFF. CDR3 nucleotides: TGTGCCAGTAGTATTCACGGGGGAAACACCGGGGAGCTGTTTTTT. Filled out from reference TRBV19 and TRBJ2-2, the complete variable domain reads DGGITQSPKYLFRKEGQNVTLSCEQNLNHDAMYWYRQDPGQGLRLIYYSQIVNDFQKGDIAEGYSVSREKKESFPLTVTSAQKNPTAFYLCASSIHGGNTGELFFGEGSRLTVL.

This CDR3 reads CASSLRVRNQPQHF. As DNA, the CDR3 is TGTGCCAGCAGTTTGAGGGTCCGCAATCAGCCCCAGCATTTT. The J gene is TRBJ1-5, the V gene TRBV28; D not resolved. The CDR3 length is 14 residues. V dropped 3 bases and J dropped 2 bases, with 8 bases sitting between them. CDR1 is MDHEN, CDR2 SYDVKM, per germline.

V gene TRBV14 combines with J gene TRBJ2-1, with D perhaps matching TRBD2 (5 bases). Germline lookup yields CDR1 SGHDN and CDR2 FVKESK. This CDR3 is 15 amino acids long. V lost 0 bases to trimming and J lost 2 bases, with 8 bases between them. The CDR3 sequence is CASSQERVPYNEQFF. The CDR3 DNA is TGTGCCAGCAGCCAAGAGCGGGTCCCCTACAATGAGCAGTTCTTC.

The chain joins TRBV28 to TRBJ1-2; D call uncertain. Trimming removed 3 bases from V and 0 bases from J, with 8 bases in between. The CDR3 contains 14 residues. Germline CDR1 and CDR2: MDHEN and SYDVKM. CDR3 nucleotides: TGTGCCAGCAGTTTGGGCAGAGCTAACTATGGCTACACCTTC. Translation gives CASSLGRANYGYTF.

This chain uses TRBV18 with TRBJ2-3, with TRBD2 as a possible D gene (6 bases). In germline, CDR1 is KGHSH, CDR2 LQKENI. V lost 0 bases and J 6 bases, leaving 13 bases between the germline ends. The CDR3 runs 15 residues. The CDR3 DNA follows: TGTGCCAGCTCACCACCGACTAGATGGAATGATACGCAGTATTTT. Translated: CASSPPTRWNDTQYF.

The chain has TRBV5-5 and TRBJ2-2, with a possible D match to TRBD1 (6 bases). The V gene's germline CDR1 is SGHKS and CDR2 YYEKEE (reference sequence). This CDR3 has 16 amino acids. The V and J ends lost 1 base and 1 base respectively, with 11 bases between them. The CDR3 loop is CASSLLGGRNTGELFF. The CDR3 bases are TGTGCCAGCAGCTTGCTAGGGGGAAGGAACACCGGGGAGCTGTTTTTT.

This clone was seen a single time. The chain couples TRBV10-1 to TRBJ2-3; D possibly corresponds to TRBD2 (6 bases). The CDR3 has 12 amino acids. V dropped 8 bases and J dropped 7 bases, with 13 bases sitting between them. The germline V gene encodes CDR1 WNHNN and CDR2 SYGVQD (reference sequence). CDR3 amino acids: CASSPGVYTQYF. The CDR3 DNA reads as TGCGCCAGCTCCCCGGGAGTGTATACGCAGTATTTT.

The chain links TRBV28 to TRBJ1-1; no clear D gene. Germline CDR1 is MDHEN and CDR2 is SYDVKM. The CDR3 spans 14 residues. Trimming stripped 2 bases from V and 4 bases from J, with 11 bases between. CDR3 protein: CASSLSARITEAFF. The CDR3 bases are TGTGCCAGCAGTTTAAGTGCCAGGATCACTGAAGCTTTCTTT.

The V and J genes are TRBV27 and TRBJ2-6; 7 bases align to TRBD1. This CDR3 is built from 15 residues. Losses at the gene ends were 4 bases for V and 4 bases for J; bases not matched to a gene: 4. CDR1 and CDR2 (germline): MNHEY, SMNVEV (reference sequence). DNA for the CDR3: TGTGCCAGCAGTTCGACAGGGTCCGGGGCCAACGTCCTGACTTTC. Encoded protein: CASSSTGSGANVLTF.

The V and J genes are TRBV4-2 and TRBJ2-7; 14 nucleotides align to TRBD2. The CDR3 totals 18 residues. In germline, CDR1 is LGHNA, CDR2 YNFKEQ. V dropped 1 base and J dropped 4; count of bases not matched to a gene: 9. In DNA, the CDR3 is TGTGCCAGCAGCCAAGGGGGACTAGCGGGAGCAAGAATATACGAGCAGTACTTC. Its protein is CASSQGGLAGARIYEQYF.

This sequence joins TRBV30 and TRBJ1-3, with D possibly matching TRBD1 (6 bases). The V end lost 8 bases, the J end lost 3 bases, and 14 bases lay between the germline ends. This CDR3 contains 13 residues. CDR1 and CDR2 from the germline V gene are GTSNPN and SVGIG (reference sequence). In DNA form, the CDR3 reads TGTGCCCGGAAGCAGGGGAATGGAAACACCATATATTTT. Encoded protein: CARKQGNGNTIYF.

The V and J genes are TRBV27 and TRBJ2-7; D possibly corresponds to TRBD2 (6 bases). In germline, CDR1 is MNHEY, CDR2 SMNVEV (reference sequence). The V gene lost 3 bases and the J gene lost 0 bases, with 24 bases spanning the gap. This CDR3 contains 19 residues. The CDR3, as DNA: TGTGCCAGCAGTTTGCTAGCGCCCGAGGTTGGCTCAAGCTCCTACGAGCAGTACTTC. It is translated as CASSLLAPEVGSSSYEQYF.

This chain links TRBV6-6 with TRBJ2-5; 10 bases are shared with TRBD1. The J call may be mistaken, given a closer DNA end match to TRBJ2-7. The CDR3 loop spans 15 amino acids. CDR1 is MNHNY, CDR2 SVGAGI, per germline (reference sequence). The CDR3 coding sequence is TGTGCCAGCAGTTACCCGACAGGGGGCGTCTACGAGCAGTACTTC. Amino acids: CASSYPTGGVYEQYF.

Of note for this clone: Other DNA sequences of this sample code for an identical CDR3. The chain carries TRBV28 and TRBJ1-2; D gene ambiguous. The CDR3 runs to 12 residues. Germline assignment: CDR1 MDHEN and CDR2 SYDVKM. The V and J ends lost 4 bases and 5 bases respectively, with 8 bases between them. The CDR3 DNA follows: TGTGCCAGCAGTTACAGAGGGTATGGCTACACCTTC. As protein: CASSYRGYGYTF.

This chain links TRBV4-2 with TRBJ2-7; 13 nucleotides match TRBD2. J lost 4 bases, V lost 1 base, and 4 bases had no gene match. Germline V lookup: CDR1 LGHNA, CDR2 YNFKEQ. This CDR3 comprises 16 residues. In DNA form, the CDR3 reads TGTGCCAGCAGCCAAGGGACTAGCGGGAGACATTACGAGCAGTACTTC. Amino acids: CASSQGTSGRHYEQYF.

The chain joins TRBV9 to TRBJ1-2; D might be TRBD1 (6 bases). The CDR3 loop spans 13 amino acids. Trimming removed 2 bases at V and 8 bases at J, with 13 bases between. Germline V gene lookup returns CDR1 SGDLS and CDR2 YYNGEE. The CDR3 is CASSVQQGSGYTF. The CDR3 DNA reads TGTGCCAGCAGCGTGCAACAGGGATCGGGCTACACCTTC.

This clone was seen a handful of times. The DNA of the CDR3 is TGTGCCAGTAGTACTGACACCCCGTTGAACACTGAAGCTTTCTTT. It yields the protein CASSTDTPLNTEAFF. V gene TRBV19 combines with J gene TRBJ1-1, with no clear D. The CDR3 has 15 residues. Germline CDR1 is LNHDA and CDR2 is SQIVND (reference sequence). Trimming removed 4 bases from V and 0 bases from J, with 12 bases in between. Combining the CDR3 with reference TRBV19 and TRBJ1-1 gives the whole variable domain DGGITQSPKYLFRKEGQNVTLSCEQNLNHDAMYWYRQDPGQGLRLIYYSQIVNDFQKGDIAEGYSVSREKKESFPLTVTSAQKNPTAFYLCASSTDTPLNTEAFFGQGTRLTVV.

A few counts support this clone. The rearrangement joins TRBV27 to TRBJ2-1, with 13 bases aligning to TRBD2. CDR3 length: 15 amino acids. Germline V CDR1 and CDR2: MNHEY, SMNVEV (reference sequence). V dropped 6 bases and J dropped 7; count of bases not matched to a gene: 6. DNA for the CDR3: TGTGCCAGCAGGCTACTAGCGGGAGGGCGTAATGAGCAGTTCTTC. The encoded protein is CASRLLAGGRNEQFF.